The 14 T cell receptor beta chains below were found in one sample sequenced in a study of CD8 T cells in ankylosing spondylitis. Study-level findings and limits: Several highly homologous variants made up a TCR beta motif, and this motif appeared characteristic of ankylosing spondylitis blood.

TCRdb re-called the 5' RACE reads with MiXCR, one entry per CDR3 protein. Seen here are 700,000 or so distinct CDR3 sequences, over 15% observed once, and the top ten hold around 19%. No antigen is known for these receptors. The sequencing input was blood, either unsorted or a sorted T cell fraction (not recorded which). The receptor source for this set is a male donor with ankylosing spondylitis.

The chain joins TRBV5-1 to TRBJ2-7; 9 nucleotides align to TRBD1. The CDR3 covers 14 residues. The trim removed 4 bases at V and 5 bases at J, leaving 7 bases unmatched. Germline CDR1 reads SGHRS; CDR2 reads YFSETQ. The CDR3 DNA reads TGCGCCAGCAGCCCAGGGACAGGGCCTAACGAGCAGTACTTC. Residues: CASSPGTGPNEQYF.

This chain links TRBV20-1 with TRBJ2-3; 7 bases align to TRBD2. The CDR3 spans 13 residues. After removal of 7 bases from V and 4 bases from J, the junction contained 8 bases not matched to a gene. Germline V CDR1 and CDR2: DFQATT, SNEGSKA (reference sequence). DNA of the CDR3: TGCAGTGGGTGGGAGGGTTTCCCAGATACGCAGTATTTT. Protein product: CSGWEGFPDTQYF.

This clonotype was detected only a few times. The chain uses TRBV5-1 and TRBJ2-2; D is ambiguous. This CDR3 has 16 residues. Germline CDR1 is SGHRS and CDR2 is YFSETQ. V was pared by 3 bases and J by 5 bases, with 17 bases between. The CDR3 here is CASSSQSSIRTGELFF. The CDR3 bases are TGCGCCAGCAGCTCTCAGTCTTCGATCAGGACCGGGGAGCTGTTTTTT.

This chain uses TRBV15 with TRBJ1-3; a possible D gene is TRBD1 (6 bases). Germline CDR1 reads LNHNV; CDR2 reads YYDKDF (reference sequence). The CDR3 has 14 residues. V gave up 4 bases and J gave up 2 bases, with 9 bases separating them. CDR3 protein: CATSKGGTGNTIYF. CDR3 nucleotides: TGTGCCACCAGCAAGGGGGGGACTGGAAACACCATATATTTT. Looking up the rest from reference TRBV15 and TRBJ1-3 gives the full variable domain: DAMVIQNPRYQVTQFGKPVTLSCSQTLNHNVMYWYQQKSSQAPKLLFHYYDKDFNNEADTPDNFQSRRPNTSFCFLDIRSPGLGDTAMYLCATSKGGTGNTIYFGEGSWLTVV.

This clonotype has a handful of counts. This chain joins TRBV7-2 and TRBJ2-1; weak D call: TRBD2 (6 bases). This CDR3 is 15 amino acids long. Germline lookup yields CDR1 SGHTA and CDR2 FQGNSA. V lost 5 bases to trimming and J lost 4 bases, with 15 bases between them. CDR3: CASSPGTARYNEQFF. CDR3 sequence (DNA): TGTGCCAGCAGCCCCGGGACTGCCCGATACAATGAGCAGTTCTTC.

The chain has TRBV7-9 and TRBJ1-4, with D possibly being TRBD1 (6 bases). The ends were cut back, 6 bases at V and 8 bases at J, with 16 bases in the middle. From germline, CDR1 is SEHNR and CDR2 FQNEAQ (reference sequence). The CDR3 has 14 amino acids. The CDR3 protein is CASRPSGEEEKLFF. In DNA, the CDR3 is TGTGCCAGCAGGCCTTCAGGGGAGGAGGAAAAACTGTTTTTT. The full variable domain, completed using reference TRBV7-9 and TRBJ1-4, is DTGVSQNPRHKITKRGQNVTFRCDPISEHNRLYWYRQTLGQGPEFLTYFQNEAQLEKSRLLSDRFSAERPKGSFSTLEIQRTEQGDSAMYLCASRPSGEEEKLFFGSGTQLSVL.

This clonotype was seen only a few times. CDR3 amino acids: CASSHSKGAGEETQYF. In DNA form, the CDR3 reads TGTGCCAGCAGCCATAGCAAGGGGGCAGGGGAAGAGACCCAGTACTTC. The chain joins TRBV7-2 to TRBJ2-5; 7 nucleotides match TRBD1. The CDR3 is made up of 16 amino acids. Germline CDR1 reads SGHTA; CDR2 reads FQGNSA. V lost 5 bases, J lost 3 bases, and 12 bases stayed unmatched.

This clonotype was seen a few times. The chain is built from TRBV12-3 or TRBV12-4 and TRBJ2-1; TRBD2 agrees at 8 bases. This CDR3 region has 15 residues. Trimming removed 7 bases from V and 5 bases from J; junction bases left unmatched: 10. CDR3 DNA: TGTGCCAGCACCCGGGACGGCGGGGGGAACAATGAGCAGTTCTTC. Translation gives CASTRDGGGNNEQFF.

This clonotype has a handful of counts. The J gene is TRBJ2-1, the V gene TRBV29-1; possibly TRBD1 for D (5 bases). The ends were cut back, 8 bases at V and 6 bases at J, with 17 bases in the middle. The CDR3 loop spans 13 amino acids. CDR1 and CDR2 from the germline V gene are SQVTM and ANQGSEA. CDR3 nucleotide sequence: TGCAGCACTATGTCGGACATCCTCAATGAGCAGTTCTTC. Protein: CSTMSDILNEQFF.

In this sample, this clonotype turned up a few times. DNA for the CDR3: TGTGCCAGCAGCGTGGGGGGGGGCCCGAACACTGAAGCTTTCTTT. Residues: CASSVGGGPNTEAFF. The chain couples TRBV2 to TRBJ1-1, with TRBD1 as a possible D gene (6 bases). Trimming removed 6 bases from V and 1 base from J, with 15 bases in between. The CDR3 is 15 residues long. The germline gives CDR1 SNHLY, CDR2 FYNNEI.

The chain carries TRBV28 and TRBJ1-1; no definite D call. CDR1 is MDHEN, CDR2 SYDVKM, per germline. V lost 3 bases and J 5 bases, leaving 13 bases between the germline ends. This CDR3 region has 14 residues. CDR3 DNA sequence: TGTGCCAGCAGTTTCTCGGAGGGTGGTACTGAAGCTTTCTTT. Protein: CASSFSEGGTEAFF.

This clonotype was counted a few times. The V gene is TRBV11-2, the J gene TRBJ2-7; TRBD2 matches 10 bases. CDR3 size: 16 residues. Trimming took 4 bases from V and 0 from J; bases not matched to a gene: 6. CDR1 SGHAT and CDR2 FQNNGV come from the germline V gene. The CDR3 coding sequence is TGTGCCAGCAGCTCCATAGCGGGGGGACGCTCCTACGAGCAGTACTTC. Translation gives CASSSIAGGRSYEQYF.

V gene TRBV4-1 combines with J gene TRBJ2-3; D uncertain. The V gene lost 0 bases and the J gene lost 4 bases, with 11 bases spanning the gap. Germline-derived CDR1 and CDR2 are MGHRA and YSYEKL. The CDR3 length is 15 residues. For the CDR3, the DNA is TGCGCCAGCAGCCAAGAGGGCCGGTCCGCAGATACGCAGTATTTT. It is translated as CASSQEGRSADTQYF.

This clonotype was observed a few times. CDR3 sequence: CASSFGGPRNEQFF. The CDR3 DNA sequence: TGTGCCAGCAGCTTTGGTGGACCGAGAAATGAGCAGTTCTTC. The chain couples TRBV11-2 to TRBJ2-1; no definite D call. Germline assignment: CDR1 SGHAT and CDR2 FQNNGV. There are 14 residues in the CDR3. Deletions cut 3 bases from V and 7 bases from J, with 13 bases between. Based on the CDR3 plus reference TRBV11-2 and TRBJ2-1, the full variable domain is EAGVAQSPRYKIIEKRQSVAFWCNPISGHATLYWYQQILGQGPKLLIQFQNNGVVDDSQLPKDRFSAERLKGVDSTLKIQPAKLEDSAVYLCASSFGGPRNEQFFGPGTRLTVL.